This T cell receptor beta chain was sequenced for a study of CXCR3-negative and CXCR3-positive naive CD8 T cells. In the case of this clonotype: Its antigen remains unidentified.

Libraries of TRB cDNA were made by 5' RACE and carried UMIs. TCRdb re-analyzed the 5' RACE reads; it lists each CDR3 protein once, without DNA. The table gives tens of thousands of distinct CDR3 sequences; the top ten clones make up around 0.58% of it. This CDR3 has 17 amino acids. The germline V gene has CDR1 SNHLY and CDR2 FYNNEI. General study findings and limits: Naive cells that were CXCR3-positive had more hydrophobic TRB CDR3s (compared with CXCR3-negative naive cells). Diversity ran similarly high across both naive subsets but far lower in memory CD8+ cells.

This clonotype was obtained from a human donor in good health. Some clones in this sample may be carry-over from other donors' samples. Sequenced sample: naive CXCR3+ CD8+ T cells from blood. Subset noted: CD45RO-CCR7+CD27+CD95- naive CD8+ T cells expressing CXCR3 (TNR3+). The chain uses TRBV2 and TRBJ2-6. This CDR3 is CASSDLATDSGANVLTF.